A single sample gave rise to the 10 T cell receptor beta chains below, sequenced in a study of CD8 T cells in ankylosing spondylitis. Overall study findings and caveats: What seemed typical of ankylosing spondylitis blood was a TCR beta motif built from roughly eight highly homologous variants.

TCRdb called the 5' RACE reads again in MiXCR, with one record for every CDR3 protein. The repertoire holds fewer than 550,000 distinct CDR3 sequences, with about 5.2% as singletons. No antigen is known for these receptors. Sequencing was carried out using blood, either unsorted or a sorted T cell fraction (not recorded which). The source of these receptors is a male donor with ankylosing spondylitis.

The sample holds many counts of this clonotype. CDR3 coding DNA: TGCAGTGCTACGTCGTCTTCGGGGAATCAGCCCCAGCATTTT. It translates to CSATSSSGNQPQHF. The chain couples TRBV20-1 to TRBJ1-5; D unresolved. This CDR3 region has 14 residues. Germline lookup yields CDR1 DFQATT and CDR2 SNEGSKA (reference sequence). V was cut by 4 bases and J by 4 bases, with 14 bases left in between.

This clonotype was detected many times. The chain is built from TRBV27 and TRBJ2-6; D gene uncertain. The germline V gene has CDR1 MNHEY and CDR2 SMNVEV (reference sequence). V lost 3 bases, J lost 4 bases, and 7 bases lay in between. This CDR3 has 14 residues. The CDR3 here is CASSFTSGANVLTF. The CDR3 bases are TGTGCCAGCAGTTTTACTTCGGGGGCCAACGTCCTGACTTTC.

The chain is built from TRBV7-9 and TRBJ2-5; 12 nucleotides match TRBD2. CDR3 length equals 15 residues. CDR1 SEHNR and CDR2 FQNEAQ come from the germline V gene (reference sequence). V lost 5 bases and J lost 4; bases outside the gene matches: 5. The CDR3 region has the DNA TGTGCCAGCAGCCAAGGACTAGCGGGACGAGAGACCCAGTACTTC. As protein: CASSQGLAGRETQYF. The full variable domain, its missing parts supplied by reference TRBV7-9 and TRBJ2-5, is DTGVSQNPRHKITKRGQNVTFRCDPISEHNRLYWYRQTLGQGPEFLTYFQNEAQLEKSRLLSDRFSAERPKGSFSTLEIQRTEQGDSAMYLCASSQGLAGRETQYFGPGTRLLVL.

This clonotype was seen ten or more times. The chain has TRBV10-3 and TRBJ1-2; D ambiguous. Trimming took 0 bases from V and 11 from J, leaving 13 bases between them. The CDR3 extends over 13 amino acids. Germline assignment: CDR1 ENHRY and CDR2 SYGVKD. CDR3 in amino acids: CAISESGGNLYTF. CDR3 nucleotides: TGTGCCATCAGTGAGTCGGGAGGAAACCTTTACACCTTC.

A few counts support this clonotype. The chain is built from TRBV24-1 and TRBJ2-2, with D perhaps matching TRBD1 (6 bases). The V end lost 4 bases, the J end lost 6 bases, and 17 bases lay between the germline ends. Germline CDR1 reads KGHDR; CDR2 reads SFDVKD. This CDR3 has 16 amino acids. CDR3 DNA sequence: TGTGCCACCAGTGACCCTCGGGACACCGCGGCCGGGGAGCTGTTTTTT. This encodes CATSDPRDTAAGELFF.

This clonotype showed up many times. The chain recombines TRBV5-1 with TRBJ2-5; 8 nucleotides match TRBD1. Per germline, CDR1 SGHRS and CDR2 YFSETQ. The junction had 8 bases not matched to a gene; V was cut back by 4 bases and J by 0 bases. CDR3 length equals 16 residues. The CDR3 nucleotides read TGCGCCAGCAGCCCAGGGGGCGCAGCGTACCAAGAGACCCAGTACTTC. It specifies CASSPGGAAYQETQYF.

This clonotype occurred once. The rearrangement links TRBV11-2 to TRBJ2-2; TRBD2 agrees at 8 bases. The junction had 6 bases not matched to a gene; V was cut back by 8 bases and J by 1 base. This CDR3 region has 15 residues. Germline V gene sequence: CDR1 SGHAT, CDR2 FQNNGV. DNA for the CDR3: TGTGCCAGCCTTGGAGCGGGGGAGAACACCGGGGAGCTGTTTTTT. It yields the protein CASLGAGENTGELFF. The whole variable domain, filled in from reference TRBV11-2 and TRBJ2-2, reads EAGVAQSPRYKIIEKRQSVAFWCNPISGHATLYWYQQILGQGPKLLIQFQNNGVVDDSQLPKDRFSAERLKGVDSTLKIQPAKLEDSAVYLCASLGAGENTGELFFGEGSRLTVL.

This clonotype was seen ten or more times. DNA of the CDR3: TGTGCCAGCGGCAGCTTCGCCATCTTTGAGGAACTGTTTTTT. The encoded protein is CASGSFAIFEELFF. The chain couples TRBV27 to TRBJ1-4; unclear D gene. This CDR3 has 14 residues. The germline V gene has CDR1 MNHEY and CDR2 SMNVEV (reference sequence). V was trimmed by 8 bases and J by 12 bases, leaving 22 bases between them.

This clonotype was recorded at least ten times. The chain joins TRBV5-1 to TRBJ2-7; D possibly corresponds to TRBD2 (5 bases). From germline, CDR1 is SGHRS and CDR2 YFSETQ. With 4 bases removed from V and 6 bases from J, the gap between germline ends came to 17 bases. This CDR3 spans 14 amino acids. The CDR3 nucleotides are TGCGCCAGCAGCCCGGACTCCACCTCTTTCGAGCAGTACTTC. It codes for CASSPDSTSFEQYF.

This clonotype was detected ten times or more. J is TRBJ2-3 and V is TRBV4-3; no clear D gene. The V end lost 2 bases, the J end lost 9 bases, and 12 bases lay between the germline ends. The CDR3 is made up of 13 amino acids. Germline V gives CDR1 LGHNA, CDR2 YSLEER. CDR3 DNA: TGCGCCAGCAGCCAATCGGCCAGACGGACGCAGTATTTT. It yields the protein CASSQSARRTQYF.